The 30 T cell receptor beta chains presented below share a single source sample, sequenced in a study of T cell responses to AZD1222 COVID-19 vaccine. Profiling relied on immunoSEQ multiplex PCR, and the TCRdb table lists in-frame clones only, not all of them. The table records roughly 140,000 clones, just over 90% of them present only once. The source material was peripheral blood, sampled on day 0 of AZD1222 vaccination. These receptors were obtained from an adult in good health.

This clone came up a few times. The DNA of the CDR3 is TGTGCCAGCAGCTTAGGCCTGACCGGGACCTACGAGCAGTACTTC. It specifies CASSLGLTGTYEQYF. The chain uses TRBV11-2 and TRBJ2-7; the D gene is possibly TRBD2 (5 bases). Germline V gene sequence: CDR1 SGHAT, CDR2 FQNNGV. The ends were cut back, 1 base at V and 2 bases at J, with 12 bases in the middle. CDR3 length: 15 residues.

The chain recombines TRBV2 with TRBJ1-4; D is unresolved. CDR3 length equals 15 residues. Germline V gene sequence: CDR1 SNHLY, CDR2 FYNNEI. The V end was cut by 1 base, the J end by 8 bases, with 14 bases between. The CDR3 here is CASSEEKGAGEKLFF. The DNA for the CDR3 is TGTGCCAGCAGTGAAGAAAAGGGAGCGGGGGAAAAACTGTTTTTT.

This chain links TRBV2 with TRBJ1-1, with D perhaps TRBD1 (5 bases). Germline CDR1 and CDR2: SNHLY and FYNNEI. The CDR3 length is 16 residues. V was pared by 5 bases and J by 1 base, with 17 bases between. The CDR3 protein is CASSSRGRIQNTEAFF. The CDR3 nucleotides read TGTGCCAGCAGTTCCCGGGGACGCATTCAGAACACTGAAGCTTTCTTT.

The V gene is TRBV19, the J gene TRBJ2-3; no definite D call. V was cut by 7 bases and J by 0 bases, with 14 bases left in between. Germline V gene data show CDR1 as LNHDA and CDR2 as SQIVND (reference sequence). The CDR3 covers 15 residues. The CDR3 loop is CASITRPGSTDTQYF. DNA of the CDR3: TGTGCCAGTATAACACGACCGGGCAGCACAGATACGCAGTATTTT.

This chain joins TRBV9 and TRBJ2-5; D is possibly TRBD1 or TRBD2 (6 bases each). Trimming pared 4 bases from V and 5 bases from J, leaving 18 bases between. The CDR3 loop spans 15 amino acids. Germline lookup yields CDR1 SGDLS and CDR2 YYNGEE. For the CDR3, the DNA is TGTGCCAGCAGCAACCCGAAAAGGGGGGTGGAGACCCAGTACTTC. Encoded protein: CASSNPKRGVETQYF.

The chain combines TRBV9 with TRBJ1-2; 7 bases agree with TRBD1. This CDR3 is built from 13 residues. Germline V lookup: CDR1 SGDLS, CDR2 YYNGEE. V lost 4 bases and J lost 4; bases outside the gene matches: 4. DNA of the CDR3: TGTGCCAGCAGCCCCCGGACAGGCTATGGCTACACCTTC. Translated: CASSPRTGYGYTF.

The CDR3 is CATSSGLDNSPLHF. The CDR3 DNA follows: TGTGCCACCAGCAGTGGTCTTGATAATTCACCCCTCCACTTT. This chain links TRBV15 with TRBJ1-6; no firm D call. The ends were cut back, 3 bases at V and 5 bases at J, with 8 bases in the middle. Germline CDR1 and CDR2: LNHNV and YYDKDF (reference sequence). The CDR3 has 14 residues.

To note about this clone: The junction departs from germline at one end; a sequencing error may be responsible. The rearrangement uses TRBV7-7 and TRBJ2-5; no firm D call. In germline, CDR1 is SSHAT, CDR2 FNYEAQ (reference sequence). The CDR3 runs to 13 residues. CDR3 nucleotide sequence: TGTGCTAGCAGCTTAGTCGAATCTGGGACCCAGTACTTC. Translation: CASSLVESGTQYF.

The rearrangement joins TRBV5-1 to TRBJ1-1, with D perhaps TRBD1 (6 bases). V was clipped by 2 bases and J by 0 bases, with 23 bases between them. The CDR3 runs to 19 residues. Germline V gene sequence: CDR1 SGHRS, CDR2 YFSETQ. The CDR3: CASSFGQGPPASMNTEAFF. The DNA of the CDR3 is TGCGCCAGCAGCTTTGGGCAGGGGCCACCCGCCTCGATGAACACTGAAGCTTTCTTT.

The rearrangement uses TRBV6-5 and TRBJ2-7, with a tentative D call TRBD2 (5 bases). V lost 2 bases and J lost 0, with 11 bases in between. The CDR3 is 15 amino acids. Per germline, CDR1 MNHEY and CDR2 SVGAGI. In DNA form, the CDR3 reads TGTGCCAGCAGTTACGGTGGGAGTAGCTCCTACGAGCAGTACTTC. Translation: CASSYGGSSSYEQYF.

The V gene is TRBV7-6, the J gene TRBJ1-3, with a tentative D call TRBD1 (6 bases). Trimming removed 2 bases at V and 0 bases at J, with 11 bases between. Germline CDR1 SGHVS, CDR2 FNYEAQ. This CDR3 region has 16 residues. The CDR3 region has the DNA TGTGCCAGCAGCTTACGGACAGCCAGCTCTGGAAACACCATATATTTT. It encodes CASSLRTASSGNTIYF.

V usage is TRBV6-2 or TRBV6-3 and J usage is TRBJ1-2; D remains ambiguous. V dropped 0 bases and J dropped 6 bases, with 14 bases sitting between them. Looked up from germline, CDR1 is MNHEY and CDR2 is SVGEGT. The length of the CDR3 is 15 residues. The CDR3 is CASSYSGRKMDGYTF. The DNA of the CDR3 is TGTGCCAGCAGTTACTCTGGCAGGAAGATGGATGGCTACACCTTC.

The chain employs TRBV7-9 and TRBJ2-4; TRBD2 might be the D (6 bases). Trimming removed 3 bases at V and 8 bases at J, with 14 bases between. This CDR3 is built from 14 residues. Germline V gene lookup returns CDR1 SEHNR and CDR2 FQNEAQ (reference sequence). The CDR3: CASSFRAREDIQYF. The CDR3 bases are TGTGCCAGCAGCTTCAGGGCTAGGGAGGACATTCAGTACTTC. Filled out from reference TRBV7-9 and TRBJ2-4, the complete variable domain reads DTGVSQNPRHKITKRGQNVTFRCDPISEHNRLYWYRQTLGQGPEFLTYFQNEAQLEKSRLLSDRFSAERPKGSFSTLEIQRTEQGDSAMYLCASSFRAREDIQYFGAGTRLSVL.

This clone has only one observation. This chain uses TRBV3-1 (or the pseudogene TRBV3-2) with TRBJ1-2; D uncertain. V was trimmed by 0 bases and J by 3 bases, leaving 2 bases between them. This CDR3 is 12 amino acids long. Germline assignment: CDR1 LGHDT and CDR2 YNNKEL (reference sequence). CDR3 sequence: CASSQEDYGYTF. The CDR3 DNA follows: TGTGCCAGCAGCCAAGAGGACTATGGCTACACCTTC.

The rearrangement uses TRBV11-2 and TRBJ1-1, with D perhaps TRBD1 (6 bases). The CDR3 has 13 residues. Germline loops: CDR1 SGHAT, CDR2 FQNNGV. Between the trimmed V and J ends, which lost 7 bases and 1 base, there was a span of 10 bases. CDR3 DNA sequence: TGTGCCAGCACCGGACAGTCGAACACTGAAGCTTTCTTT. Translated, it gives CASTGQSNTEAFF.

This clone was seen only a few times. The chain recombines TRBV5-1 with TRBJ1-3; possibly TRBD1 for D (6 bases). This CDR3 region has 15 residues. V was cut by 0 bases and J by 3 bases, with 10 bases left in between. From germline, CDR1 is SGHRS and CDR2 YFSETQ. The CDR3 here is CASSLEGGGGNTIYF. As DNA, the CDR3 is TGCGCCAGCAGCTTGGAGGGGGGAGGTGGAAACACCATATATTTT. Using reference TRBV5-1 and TRBJ1-3 for the parts outside the CDR3, the full variable domain is KAGVTQTPRYLIKTRGQQVTLSCSPISGHRSVSWYQQTPGQGLQFLFEYFSETQRNKGNFPGRFSGRQFSNSRSEMNVSTLELGDSALYLCASSLEGGGGNTIYFGEGSWLTVV.

The chain has TRBV7-9 and TRBJ1-1, with D maybe TRBD1 (5 bases). The CDR3 loop spans 11 amino acids. The V end lost 8 bases, the J end lost 4 bases, and 8 bases lay between the germline ends. Germline assignment: CDR1 SEHNR and CDR2 FQNEAQ (reference sequence). The CDR3 nucleotides read TGTGCCAGCGGAGGGGCCACTGAAGCTTTCTTT. Its protein product is CASGGATEAFF. The full variable domain, its missing parts supplied by reference TRBV7-9 and TRBJ1-1, is DTGVSQNPRHKITKRGQNVTFRCDPISEHNRLYWYRQTLGQGPEFLTYFQNEAQLEKSRLLSDRFSAERPKGSFSTLEIQRTEQGDSAMYLCASGGATEAFFGQGTRLTVV.

The chain employs TRBV25-1 and TRBJ2-7; D may be TRBD1 (6 bases). V shed 6 bases and J shed 0 bases, with 12 bases lying between them. Germline V gene lookup returns CDR1 MGHDK and CDR2 SYGVNS. This CDR3 is 14 amino acids long. The CDR3: CASSPTGSSYEQYF. The CDR3 nucleotides read TGTGCCAGCAGCCCCACAGGGAGCTCCTACGAGCAGTACTTC.

This rearrangement joins TRBV29-1 to TRBJ1-1; D uncertain. CDR3 size: 13 residues. Germline CDR1 is SQVTM and CDR2 is ANQGSEA. CDR3 residues: CSILAQMNTEAFF. The CDR3 DNA reads TGCTCTATCTTGGCTCAGATGAACACTGAAGCTTTCTTT.

The rearrangement joins TRBV5-1 to TRBJ2-3; 9 positions agree with TRBD2. Looked up from germline, CDR1 is SGHRS and CDR2 is YFSETQ. Germline trimming cut 3 bases from V and 4 bases from J; bases unmatched to any gene: 6. The CDR3 has 15 amino acids. CDR3 in DNA: TGCGCCAGCAGCTACGCGTCTAGCGGGGCAGATACGCAGTATTTT. Translation gives CASSYASSGADTQYF.

The genes are TRBV7-3 and TRBJ2-5; the match to TRBD2 covers 14 bases. Trimming removed 5 bases from V and 2 bases from J; junction bases left unmatched: 7. The CDR3 is 17 amino acids. Looked up from germline, CDR1 is SGHTA and CDR2 is FQGTGA. The CDR3 loop is CASSPGLAGVWQETQYF. The CDR3 nucleotides are TGTGCCAGCAGCCCGGGACTAGCGGGAGTCTGGCAAGAGACCCAGTACTTC.

The J gene is TRBJ2-7, the V gene TRBV18, with TRBD1 as a possible D gene (8 bases). The CDR3 is 16 residues long. Trimming removed 3 bases from V and 1 base from J, with 16 bases in between. Germline CDR1 and CDR2: KGHSH and LQKENI. In nucleotides, the CDR3 is TGTGCCAGCTCACCTCAGCGGGACAGGATATCCTACGAGCAGTACTTC. Protein product: CASSPQRDRISYEQYF.

The chain couples TRBV9 to TRBJ1-1; TRBD1 matches at 8 bases. The CDR3 has 14 amino acids. The V segment lost 4 bases and the J segment 2 bases; nucleotides outside the gene matches: 4. Germline V CDR1 and CDR2: SGDLS, YYNGEE. In DNA, the CDR3 is TGTGCCAGCAGCCAGACAGGGGCAAACACTGAAGCTTTCTTT. Its translation: CASSQTGANTEAFF.

This chain links TRBV29-1 with TRBJ1-1; D is uncertain. This CDR3 is 13 amino acids long. Trimming removed 3 bases at V and 3 bases at J, with 11 bases between. Germline loops: CDR1 SQVTM, CDR2 ANQGSEA. The CDR3, as DNA: TGCAGCGTTGATAGGGCGGGGTACACTGAAGCTTTCTTT. Translated: CSVDRAGYTEAFF.

This chain's CDR3 is CASSMGTGGTSPLHF. The CDR3 DNA reads as TGTGCCAGTAGTATGGGGACAGGGGGTACTTCACCCCTCCACTTT. The chain joins TRBV19 to TRBJ1-6; 11 positions match TRBD1. CDR3 length: 15 amino acids. The V and J ends lost 3 bases and 9 bases, in that order; junction bases with no gene match: 4. Germline CDR1 and CDR2: LNHDA and SQIVND (reference sequence).

This rearrangement joins TRBV10-2 to TRBJ1-2; no reliable D call. The ends were cut back, 0 bases at V and 4 bases at J, with 6 bases in the middle. The CDR3 is made up of 13 amino acids. Germline CDR1 is WSHSY and CDR2 is SAAADI. CDR3 nucleotides: TGCGCCAGCAGTGAGTCTCACGCCTATGGCTACACCTTC. Protein product: CASSESHAYGYTF.

The chain recombines TRBV9 with TRBJ1-2, with no clear D. The CDR3 runs 13 residues. CDR1 and CDR2 (germline): SGDLS, YYNGEE. V dropped 4 bases and J dropped 4 bases, with 11 bases sitting between them. CDR3 nucleotides: TGTGCCAGCAGCCCCAAAGGGCTCTATGGCTACACCTTC. Its translation is CASSPKGLYGYTF.

The genes are TRBV3-1 (or the pseudogene TRBV3-2) and TRBJ1-3; TRBD1 matches 8 bases. The CDR3 covers 16 residues. V shed 6 bases and J 3 bases; nucleotides not matched to a gene: 10. Germline assignment: CDR1 LGHDT and CDR2 YNNKEL (reference sequence). The CDR3 loop reads CASSSGTGTSGNTIYF. The CDR3 coding sequence is TGTGCCAGCAGTTCCGGGACAGGAACGAGTGGAAACACCATATATTTT.

The chain carries TRBV7-2 and TRBJ1-6, with a tentative D call TRBD1 (5 bases). V was pared by 1 base and J by 9 bases, with 16 bases between. The CDR3 totals 16 residues. The germline CDR1 and CDR2 sequences are SGHTA and FQGNSA. The CDR3 reads CASSLELPRRGSPLHF. CDR3 nucleotide sequence: TGTGCCAGCAGCTTAGAACTGCCCAGAAGGGGTTCACCCCTCCACTTT.

The J gene is TRBJ2-5, the V gene TRBV2; no clear D. This CDR3 is 11 amino acids long. V dropped 2 bases and J dropped 4 bases, with 2 bases sitting between them. Germline V gene sequence: CDR1 SNHLY, CDR2 FYNNEI. The CDR3 loop is CASSERETQYF. The CDR3 nucleotides are TGTGCCAGCAGTGAACGAGAGACCCAGTACTTC.